Below are 13 T cell receptor beta chains sequenced from a single sample in a study of STAT3 mutations in large granular lymphocyte leukemia. Notes on the study in general: In T-cell large granular lymphocyte leukemia, about half of patients showed multiple immunodominant subclonotypes.

These TCRs are of unknown antigen specificity. The protocol was immunoSEQ multiplex PCR, while the TCRdb copy is restricted to in-frame clones and leaves out a portion. The data show tens of thousands of clones, approximately 86% seen once. The sequenced sample was peripheral blood mononuclear cells. Receptor source: a man aged 55 to 70 with T-cell large granular lymphocyte leukemia. Some clones in this sample may be carry-over from other donors' samples.

The V gene is TRBV12-5, the J gene TRBJ2-1, with 7 bases matching TRBD2. This CDR3 has 14 amino acids. CDR1 and CDR2 (germline): LGHNT, FRNRAP. J gave up 5 bases and V 3 bases, and 4 bases lay outside the gene matches. This CDR3 is CASGFGLADNEQFF. The CDR3 DNA reads as TGTGCTAGTGGTTTCGGGCTAGCGGACAATGAGCAGTTCTTC.

V is TRBV18 and J is TRBJ2-5; 7 bases are shared with TRBD2. V lost 5 bases to trimming and J lost 3 bases; unmatched junction nucleotides: 3. The CDR3 contains 13 residues. Germline V gives CDR1 KGHSH, CDR2 LQKENI. The CDR3: CASSVREEETQYF. Here the CDR3 DNA reads TGTGCCAGCTCAGTCCGGGAGGAAGAGACCCAGTACTTC.

This clone came up a few times. V gene TRBV6-1 combines with J gene TRBJ2-7; D is undetermined. The CDR3 consists of 13 residues. Germline V gene data show CDR1 as MNHNS and CDR2 as SASEGT. Deletions cut 2 bases from V and 4 bases from J, with 9 bases between. The DNA for the CDR3 is TGTGCCAGCAGTGAAAAACGACGATACGAGCAGTACTTC. Encoded protein: CASSEKRRYEQYF.

The CDR3 bases are TGCAGCGTCCGCCCCCCCGACAGGGTGAACACCGGGGAGCTGTTTTTT. Translation: CSVRPPDRVNTGELFF. This chain links TRBV29-1 with TRBJ2-2; TRBD1 aligns across 7 bases. The CDR3 covers 16 residues. Germline lookup yields CDR1 SQVTM and CDR2 ANQGSEA. V shed 6 bases, J shed 1 base, and the junction held 11 bases outside the gene matches.

V gene TRBV7-2 combines with J gene TRBJ2-7, with 8 bases identical to TRBD1. The CDR3 extends over 15 amino acids. V dropped 3 bases and J dropped 4; count of bases not matched to a gene: 8. Germline values: CDR1 SGHTA, CDR2 FQGNSA. As DNA, the CDR3 is TGTGCCAGCAGCTTTCCGGGTACAGGGGGTTACGAGCAGTACTTC. Amino acid sequence: CASSFPGTGGYEQYF.

The chain couples TRBV5-1 to TRBJ1-2, with a tentative D call TRBD1 (5 bases). This CDR3 is 15 amino acids long. V was shortened by 4 bases and J by 6 bases, with 19 bases between the two germline ends. The V gene's germline CDR1 is SGHRS and CDR2 YFSETQ. CDR3 coding DNA: TGCGCCAGCAGCGCTGCGCAGGGAGTAACAAATGGCTACACCTTC. Its protein is CASSAAQGVTNGYTF. Using reference TRBV5-1 and TRBJ1-2 for the parts outside the CDR3, the full variable domain is KAGVTQTPRYLIKTRGQQVTLSCSPISGHRSVSWYQQTPGQGLQFLFEYFSETQRNKGNFPGRFSGRQFSNSRSEMNVSTLELGDSALYLCASSAAQGVTNGYTFGSGTRLTVV.

This clone was seen a single time. This chain uses TRBV19 with TRBJ2-1; D unresolved. Germline V gene data show CDR1 as LNHDA and CDR2 as SQIVND (reference sequence). The CDR3 runs 17 residues. V was shortened by 4 bases and J by 0 bases, with 16 bases between the two germline ends. The CDR3 sequence is CASSTQPFRVSYNEQFF. In DNA, the CDR3 is TGTGCCAGTAGTACGCAACCTTTCAGAGTCTCCTACAATGAGCAGTTCTTC.

The chain recombines TRBV6-6 with TRBJ2-3; possibly TRBD1 or TRBD2 for D (5 bases each). CDR3 length equals 14 residues. V was trimmed by 6 bases and J by 2 bases, leaving 12 bases between them. Germline V CDR1 and CDR2: MNHNY, SVGAGI (reference sequence). The CDR3 region is CASSHGDATDTQYF. The CDR3 coding sequence is TGTGCCAGCAGCCACGGGGACGCCACAGATACGCAGTATTTT.

This rearrangement joins TRBV4-3 to TRBJ2-7; D ambiguous. The CDR3 has 13 amino acids. The germline gives CDR1 LGHNA, CDR2 YSLEER. The germline V and J ends were trimmed by 4 bases and 5 bases, with 12 bases remaining between them. The CDR3 DNA is TGCGCCAGCAGCCCTCAGCAGCTGGACGAGCAGTACTTC. Its protein product is CASSPQQLDEQYF.

In this sample, this clone turned up once. The chain recombines TRBV5-1 with TRBJ2-3, with 8 positions matching TRBD2. Looked up from germline, CDR1 is SGHRS and CDR2 is YFSETQ. V dropped 1 base and J dropped 2; count of bases not matched to a gene: 9. The CDR3 has 17 amino acids. CDR3 nucleotide sequence: TGCGCCAGCAGCTTGCTTTCCGGGGGGGGGAACACAGATACGCAGTATTTT. Translated, it gives CASSLLSGGGNTDTQYF.

This sequence joins TRBV12-5 and TRBJ2-2, with D unclear. The CDR3 runs 13 residues. From germline, CDR1 is LGHNT and CDR2 FRNRAP. Trimming took off 6 bases at V and 6 bases at J, with 11 bases between the two ends. The CDR3 region has the DNA TGTGCTAGTGGCCGCGGATCATCCGGGGAGCTGTTTTTT. Protein sequence: CASGRGSSGELFF.

This clone was counted only a few times. The chain combines TRBV21-1 with TRBJ1-5. TRBV21-1 is a pseudogene locus. The CDR3 length is 18 residues. In DNA, the CDR3 is TGTGCCAGCATGCCACGCCCACGGGCAGATTATAGCAATCAGCCCCAGCATTTT. Translated: CASMPRPRADYSNQPQHF.

The count of this clone is one. The rearrangement links TRBV5-1 to TRBJ2-2, with D unresolved. Germline V gives CDR1 SGHRS, CDR2 YFSETQ. The V and J ends lost 1 base and 5 bases respectively, with 9 bases between them. The CDR3 has 14 amino acids. The chain's CDR3 is CASSLPAATGELFF. CDR3 sequence (DNA): TGCGCCAGCAGCTTGCCAGCCGCGACCGGGGAGCTGTTTTTT.